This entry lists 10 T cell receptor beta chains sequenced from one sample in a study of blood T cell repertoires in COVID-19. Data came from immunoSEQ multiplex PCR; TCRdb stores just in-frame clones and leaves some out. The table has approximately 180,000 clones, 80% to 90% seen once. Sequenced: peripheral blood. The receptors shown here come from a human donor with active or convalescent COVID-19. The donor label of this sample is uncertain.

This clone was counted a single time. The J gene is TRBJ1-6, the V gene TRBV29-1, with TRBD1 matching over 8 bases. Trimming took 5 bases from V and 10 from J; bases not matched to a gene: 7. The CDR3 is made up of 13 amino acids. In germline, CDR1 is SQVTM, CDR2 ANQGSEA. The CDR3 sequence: CSVQDRERSPLHF. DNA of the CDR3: TGCAGCGTTCAGGACAGGGAAAGGTCACCCCTCCACTTT. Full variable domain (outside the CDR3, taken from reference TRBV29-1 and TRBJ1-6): SAVISQKPSRDICQRGTSLTIQCQVDSQVTMMFWYRQQPGQSLTLIATANQGSEATYESGFVIDKFPISRPNLTFSTLTVSNMSPEDSSIYLCSVQDRERSPLHFGNGTRLTVT.

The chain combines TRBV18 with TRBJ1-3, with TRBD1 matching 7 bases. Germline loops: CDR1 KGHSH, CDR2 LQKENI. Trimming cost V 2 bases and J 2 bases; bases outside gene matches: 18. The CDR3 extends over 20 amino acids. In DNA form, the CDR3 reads TGTGCCAGCTCACCAATTATCACCGGGACAGCGAGTCTTACTGGAAACACCATATATTTT. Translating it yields CASSPIITGTASLTGNTIYF. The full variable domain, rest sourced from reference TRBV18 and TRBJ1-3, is NAGVMQNPRHLVRRRGQEARLRCSPMKGHSHVYWYRQLPEEGLKFMVYLQKENIIDESGMPKERFSAEFPKEGPSILRIQQVVRGDSAAYFCASSPIITGTASLTGNTIYFGEGSWLTVV.

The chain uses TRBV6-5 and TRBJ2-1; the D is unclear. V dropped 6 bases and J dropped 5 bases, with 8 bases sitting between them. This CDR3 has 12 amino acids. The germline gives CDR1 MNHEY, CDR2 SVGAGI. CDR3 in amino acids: CASSTMDNEQFF. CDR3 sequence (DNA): TGTGCCAGCAGCACAATGGACAATGAGCAGTTCTTC.

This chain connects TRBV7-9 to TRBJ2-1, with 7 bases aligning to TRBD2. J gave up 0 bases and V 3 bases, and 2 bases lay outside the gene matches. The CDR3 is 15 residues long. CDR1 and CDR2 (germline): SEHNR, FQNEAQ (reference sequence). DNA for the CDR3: TGTGCCAGCAGCTTGCGGGAGCGCTCCTACAATGAGCAGTTCTTC. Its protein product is CASSLRERSYNEQFF.

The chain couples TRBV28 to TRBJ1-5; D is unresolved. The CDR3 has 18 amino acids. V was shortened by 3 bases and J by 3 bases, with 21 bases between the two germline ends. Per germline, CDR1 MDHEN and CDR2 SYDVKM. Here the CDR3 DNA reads TGTGCCAGCAGTTTGCCCCTACTCGGGATATCATACAATCAGCCCCAGCATTTT. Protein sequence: CASSLPLLGISYNQPQHF.

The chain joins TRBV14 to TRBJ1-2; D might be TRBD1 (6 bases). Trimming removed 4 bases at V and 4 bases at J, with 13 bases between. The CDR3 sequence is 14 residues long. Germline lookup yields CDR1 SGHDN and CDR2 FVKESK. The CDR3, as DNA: TGTGCCAGCAGCCTACAGGGAGGGGCCTATGGCTACACCTTC. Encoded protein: CASSLQGGAYGYTF.

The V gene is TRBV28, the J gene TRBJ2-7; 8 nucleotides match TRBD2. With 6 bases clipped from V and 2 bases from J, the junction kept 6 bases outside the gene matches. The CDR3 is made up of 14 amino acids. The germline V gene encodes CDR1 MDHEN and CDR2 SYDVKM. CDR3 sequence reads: CASRPPGGAYEQYF. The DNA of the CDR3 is TGTGCCAGCAGACCTCCGGGGGGGGCCTACGAGCAGTACTTC.

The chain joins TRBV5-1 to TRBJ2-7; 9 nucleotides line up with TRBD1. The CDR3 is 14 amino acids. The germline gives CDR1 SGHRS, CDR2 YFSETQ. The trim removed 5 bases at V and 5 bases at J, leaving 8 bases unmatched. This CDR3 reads CASRTGTGYDEQYF. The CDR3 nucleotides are TGCGCCAGCAGAACCGGGACAGGGTACGACGAGCAGTACTTC. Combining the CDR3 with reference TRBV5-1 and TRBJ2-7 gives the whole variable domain KAGVTQTPRYLIKTRGQQVTLSCSPISGHRSVSWYQQTPGQGLQFLFEYFSETQRNKGNFPGRFSGRQFSNSRSEMNVSTLELGDSALYLCASRTGTGYDEQYFGPGTRLTVT.

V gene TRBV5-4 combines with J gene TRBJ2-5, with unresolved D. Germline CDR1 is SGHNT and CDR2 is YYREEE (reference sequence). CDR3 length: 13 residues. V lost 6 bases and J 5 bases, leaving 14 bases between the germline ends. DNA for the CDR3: TGTGCCAGCACTACAGAGTCCATGGAGACCCAGTACTTC. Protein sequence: CASTTESMETQYF.

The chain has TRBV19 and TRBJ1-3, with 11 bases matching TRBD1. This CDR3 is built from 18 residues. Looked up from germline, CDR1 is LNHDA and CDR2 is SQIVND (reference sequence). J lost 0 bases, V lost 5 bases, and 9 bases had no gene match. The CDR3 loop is CASSPNRGQGDSGNTIYF. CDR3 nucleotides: TGTGCCAGTAGTCCCAATAGGGGACAGGGGGACTCTGGAAACACCATATATTTT.